This TCR beta chain was retrieved from a study of CXCR3-negative and CXCR3-positive naive CD8 T cells. General study findings and limits: Comparison of naive cells showed more hydrophobic TRB CDR3s in CXCR3-positive than in CXCR3-negative naive cells. Naive CXCR3-positive and CXCR3-negative cells shared similar TRBV-TRBJ usage, unlike memory cells.

This CDR3 is built from 15 residues. Germline assignment: CDR1 SGHRS and CDR2 YFSETQ. On this clonotype itself: Its specificity is unknown.

The TRB cDNA libraries were prepared by 5' RACE with UMI labels. With the 5' RACE reads reprocessed, TCRdb shows one record per CDR3 protein and no DNA. In total, the table holds approximately 6,100 distinct CDR3 sequences. Among CD8+ T cells, naive ones were CD45RO-CCR7+CD27+CD95-. The sequenced sample consisted of naive CXCR3- CD8+ T cells from blood. Subset specified: CD45RO-CCR7+CD27+CD95- naive CD8+ T cells lacking CXCR3 (TNR3-). The chain employs TRBV5-1 and TRBJ2-1; lacking DNA, the TRBD1 call made by TCRdb goes unchecked. This TCR was recovered from a human donor in good health. Some clones in this sample may be carry-over from other donors' samples. The CDR3 sequence: CASSLVGGSYNEQFF.